This T cell receptor (beta chain) was identified during a study of beta chain features in type 1 diabetes. Background on the study: Analysis included about 110 million sorted cells drawn from all samples. Broader study findings: An over-representation of cells with high TCR expression could result from cDNA sequencing.

The isolated RNA, all of it, was reverse transcribed, so expressed TCRB transcripts were what got sequenced. The data were produced by immunoSEQ multiplex PCR, yet TCRdb's version contains in-frame clones alone and is incomplete. This sample carries about 220,000 clones, approximately 11% of them seen once, and the ten largest clones take approximately 1.5%. As regards this clone: The antigen is not known.

Losses at the gene ends were 2 bases for V and 5 bases for J; bases not matched to a gene: 9. The CDR3 contains 15 residues. Per the germline V gene, CDR1 is MNHNY and CDR2 is SVGAGI (reference sequence). The chain uses TRBV6-6 and TRBJ2-7; 7 bases are shared with TRBD1. The TCR was taken from a man younger than 35 in good health. Sequences were obtained from central memory CD4+ T cells from blood. The CDR3 nucleotides are TGTGCCAGCAGTTACCCGACAGGGCTTACACACGAGCAGTACTTC. It yields the protein CASSYPTGLTHEQYF.